This T cell receptor beta chain came from a study of T cell responses to AZD1222 COVID-19 vaccine. The CDR3 is 11 residues long. Concerning this clone itself: What it recognizes is unknown.

Assay used: immunoSEQ multiplex PCR; TCRdb lists only in-frame clones, some missing. The sample lists tens of thousands of clones, roughly 89% occurring once. General observations from the study: Nearly half of spike-specific TCRs reportedly target variant regions that are unmutated in the B.1.351 and B.1.1.7 variants. Seropositive at baseline were only six AZD1222 recipients. Most donors were white British, females outnumbered males, and clonal diversity was possibly underestimated.

This specimen was peripheral blood, taken 28 days after the second AZD1222 dose. The rearrangement joins TRBV21-1 to TRBJ2-3; the table calls TRBD2, which could not be checked here. TRBV21-1 counts as a pseudogene. The origin of this receptor is an adult who received the AZD1222 COVID-19 vaccine. For the CDR3, the DNA is TGTGCCAGCAGATGCGCGAATACGCAGTATTTT. Its protein product is CASRCANTQYF.